This TCR beta chain was recorded in a study of T cell responses to AZD1222 COVID-19 vaccine. TCRdb's table, derived via immunoSEQ multiplex PCR, lists solely in-frame clones and lacks some. The top ten clones hold 13% to 15% of a sample with around 120,000 clones, approximately 90% of them seen once. Study conclusions and caveats: Unmutated variant regions reportedly attract nearly half of all spike-specific TCRs. Seropositive status at baseline applied to only a handful of AZD1222 recipients.

As for this clone: Its antigen is as yet unknown.

The receptor was derived from an adult in good health. The specimen was peripheral blood, collected on day 0 of AZD1222 vaccination.

The CDR3 loop reads CASSQTGTGTGELFF. The CDR3 DNA is TGTGCCAGCAGTCAAACGGGGACAGGGACCGGGGAGCTGTTTTTT. The V call is TRBV27, the J call TRBJ2-2, with TRBD1 matching 9 bases. The CDR3 extends over 15 amino acids. V shed 5 bases, J shed 5 bases, and the junction held 6 bases outside the gene matches. In germline, CDR1 is MNHEY, CDR2 SMNVEV (reference sequence).